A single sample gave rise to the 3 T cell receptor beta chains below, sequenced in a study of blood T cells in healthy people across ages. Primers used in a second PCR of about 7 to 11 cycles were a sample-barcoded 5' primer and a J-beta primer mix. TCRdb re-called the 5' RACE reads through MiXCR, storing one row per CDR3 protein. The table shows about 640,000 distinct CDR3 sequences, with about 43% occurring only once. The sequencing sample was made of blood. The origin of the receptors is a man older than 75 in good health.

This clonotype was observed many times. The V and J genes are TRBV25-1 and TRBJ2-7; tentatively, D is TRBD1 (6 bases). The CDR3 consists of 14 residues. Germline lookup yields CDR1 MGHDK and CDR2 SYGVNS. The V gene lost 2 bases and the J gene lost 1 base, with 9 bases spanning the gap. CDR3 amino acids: CASSEPDRSYEQYF. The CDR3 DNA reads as TGTGCCAGCAGTGAACCCGACAGGTCCTACGAGCAGTACTTC.

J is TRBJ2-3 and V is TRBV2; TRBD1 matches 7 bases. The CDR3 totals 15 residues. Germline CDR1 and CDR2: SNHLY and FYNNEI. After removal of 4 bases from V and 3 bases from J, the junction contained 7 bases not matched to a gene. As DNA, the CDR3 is TGTGCCAGCAGTGCGACAGGGACGTGGACAGATACGCAGTATTTT. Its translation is CASSATGTWTDTQYF.

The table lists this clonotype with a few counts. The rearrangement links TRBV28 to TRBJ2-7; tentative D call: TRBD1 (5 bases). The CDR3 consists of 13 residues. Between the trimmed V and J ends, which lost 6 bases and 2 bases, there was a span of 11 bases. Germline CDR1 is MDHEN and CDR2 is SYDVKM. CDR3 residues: CASSTRVPYEQYF. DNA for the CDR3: TGTGCCAGCAGCACCAGGGTTCCCTACGAGCAGTACTTC.